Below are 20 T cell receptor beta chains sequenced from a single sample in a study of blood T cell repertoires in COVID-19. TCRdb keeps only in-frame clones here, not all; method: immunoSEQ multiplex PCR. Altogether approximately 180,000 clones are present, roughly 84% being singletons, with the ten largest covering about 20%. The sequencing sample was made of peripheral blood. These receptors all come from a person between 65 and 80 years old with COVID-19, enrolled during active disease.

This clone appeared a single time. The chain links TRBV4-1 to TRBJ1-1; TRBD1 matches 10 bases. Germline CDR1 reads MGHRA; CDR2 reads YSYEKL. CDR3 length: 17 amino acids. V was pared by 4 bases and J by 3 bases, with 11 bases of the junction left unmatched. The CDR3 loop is CASSRGQGEVFDTEAFF. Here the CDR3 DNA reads TGCGCCAGCAGCCGTGGACAGGGGGAAGTATTTGACACTGAAGCTTTCTTT.

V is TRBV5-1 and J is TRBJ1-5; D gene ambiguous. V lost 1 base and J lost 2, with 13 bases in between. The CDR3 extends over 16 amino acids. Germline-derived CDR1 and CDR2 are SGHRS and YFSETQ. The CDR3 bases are TGCGCCAGCAGCTTGACCGAAATATCGGGCAATCAGCCCCAGCATTTT. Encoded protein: CASSLTEISGNQPQHF.

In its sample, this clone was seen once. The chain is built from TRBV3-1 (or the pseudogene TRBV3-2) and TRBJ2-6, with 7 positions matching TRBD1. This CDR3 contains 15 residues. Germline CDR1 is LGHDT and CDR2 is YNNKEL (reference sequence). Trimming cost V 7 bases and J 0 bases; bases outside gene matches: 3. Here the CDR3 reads CASNHRGSGANVLTF. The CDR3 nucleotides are TGTGCCAGCAACCACAGGGGCTCTGGGGCCAACGTCCTGACTTTC.

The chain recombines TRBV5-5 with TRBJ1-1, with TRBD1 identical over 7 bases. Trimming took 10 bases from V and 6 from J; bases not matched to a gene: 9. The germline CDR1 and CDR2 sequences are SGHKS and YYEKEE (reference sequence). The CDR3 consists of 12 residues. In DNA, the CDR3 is TGTGCCTCCTACCGACAGGGCTCTGAAGCTTTCTTT. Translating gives CASYRQGSEAFF. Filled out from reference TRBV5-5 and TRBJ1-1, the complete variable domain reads DAGVTQSPTHLIKTRGQQVTLRCSPISGHKSVSWYQQVLGQGPQFIFQYYEKEERGRGNFPDRFSARQFPNYSSELNVNALLLGDSALYLCASYRQGSEAFFGQGTRLTVV.

The CDR3 reads CASSFYTDTQYF. The CDR3 bases are TGTGCCAGCAGCTTCTACACAGATACGCAGTATTTT. The chain employs TRBV28 and TRBJ2-3; D call uncertain. Germline V CDR1 and CDR2: MDHEN, SYDVKM. V was clipped by 6 bases and J by 2 bases, with 6 bases between them. The CDR3 runs to 12 residues.

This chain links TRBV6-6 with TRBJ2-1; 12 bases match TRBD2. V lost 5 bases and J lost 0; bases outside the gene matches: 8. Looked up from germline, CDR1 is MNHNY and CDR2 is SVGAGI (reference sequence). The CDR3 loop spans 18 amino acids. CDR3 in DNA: TGTGCCAGCAGTCCCGGGACTAGCGGGCCCAGCTCCTACAATGAGCAGTTCTTC. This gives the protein CASSPGTSGPSSYNEQFF.

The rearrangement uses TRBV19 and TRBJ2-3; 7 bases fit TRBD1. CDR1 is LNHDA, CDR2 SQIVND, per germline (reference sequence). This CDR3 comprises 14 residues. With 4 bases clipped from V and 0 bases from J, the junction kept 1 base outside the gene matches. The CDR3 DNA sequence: TGTGCCAGTAGTAACAGGGGAAGCACAGATACGCAGTATTTT. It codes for CASSNRGSTDTQYF.

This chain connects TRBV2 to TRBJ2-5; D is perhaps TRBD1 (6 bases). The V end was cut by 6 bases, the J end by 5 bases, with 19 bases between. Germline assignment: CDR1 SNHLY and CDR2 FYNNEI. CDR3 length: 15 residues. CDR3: CASRQGLVAGETQYF. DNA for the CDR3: TGTGCCAGCAGGCAGGGGTTAGTGGCTGGGGAGACCCAGTACTTC.

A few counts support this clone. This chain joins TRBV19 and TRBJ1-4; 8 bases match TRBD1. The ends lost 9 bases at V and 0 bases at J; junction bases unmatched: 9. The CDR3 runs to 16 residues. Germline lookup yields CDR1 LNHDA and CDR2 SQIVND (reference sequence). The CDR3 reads CASRTGRGATNEKLFF. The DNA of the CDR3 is TGTGCCAGCAGGACAGGGAGAGGGGCAACTAATGAAAAACTGTTTTTT.

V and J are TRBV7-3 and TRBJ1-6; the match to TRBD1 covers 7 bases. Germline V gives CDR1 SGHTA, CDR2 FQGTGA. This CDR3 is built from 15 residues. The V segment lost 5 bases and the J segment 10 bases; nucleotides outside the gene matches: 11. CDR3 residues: CASSPIGGGRSPLHF. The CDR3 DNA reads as TGTGCCAGCAGCCCCATTGGAGGGGGCAGGTCACCCCTCCACTTT.

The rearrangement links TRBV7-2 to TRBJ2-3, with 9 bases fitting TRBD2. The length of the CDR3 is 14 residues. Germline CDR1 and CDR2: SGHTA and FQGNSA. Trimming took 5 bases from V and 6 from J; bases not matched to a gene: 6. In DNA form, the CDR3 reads TGTGCCAGCAGCCCCCCGCGGGGGGGGGATACGCAGTATTTT. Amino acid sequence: CASSPPRGGDTQYF.

CDR3 sequence (DNA): TGCAGCGATTCCTACGGAGACTATGGCTACACCTTC. Translation: CSDSYGDYGYTF. The gene calls are TRBV29-1 and TRBJ1-2; D remains unclear. This CDR3 contains 12 residues. Looked up from germline, CDR1 is SQVTM and CDR2 is ANQGSEA. Trimming shortened V by 7 bases and J by 3 bases, and 12 bases separated the two germline ends.

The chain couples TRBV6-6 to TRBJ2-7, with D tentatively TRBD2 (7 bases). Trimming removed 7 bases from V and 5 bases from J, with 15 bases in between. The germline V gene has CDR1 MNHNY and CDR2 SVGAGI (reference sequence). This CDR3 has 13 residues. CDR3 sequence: CASTRGATDEQYF. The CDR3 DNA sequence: TGTGCCAGCACCCGGGGGGCTACGGACGAGCAGTACTTC.

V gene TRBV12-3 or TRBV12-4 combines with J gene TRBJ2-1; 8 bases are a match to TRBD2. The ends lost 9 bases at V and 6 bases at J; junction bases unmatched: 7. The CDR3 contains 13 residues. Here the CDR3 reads CASQEGTSNEQFF. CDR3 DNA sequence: TGTGCCAGTCAAGAAGGGACTAGCAATGAGCAGTTCTTC.

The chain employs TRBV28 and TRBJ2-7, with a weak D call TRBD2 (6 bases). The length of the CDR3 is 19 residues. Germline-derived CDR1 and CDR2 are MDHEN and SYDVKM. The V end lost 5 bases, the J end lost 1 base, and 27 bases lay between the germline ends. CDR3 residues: CASSTMPGGSGTKSYEQYF. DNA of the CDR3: TGTGCCAGCAGTACTATGCCCGGGGGTAGCGGAACTAAATCCTACGAGCAGTACTTC. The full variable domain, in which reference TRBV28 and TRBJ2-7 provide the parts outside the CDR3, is DVKVTQSSRYLVKRTGEKVFLECVQDMDHENMFWYRQDPGLGLRLIYFSYDVKMKEKGDIPEGYSVSREKKERFSLILESASTNQTSMYLCASSTMPGGSGTKSYEQYFGPGTRLTVT.

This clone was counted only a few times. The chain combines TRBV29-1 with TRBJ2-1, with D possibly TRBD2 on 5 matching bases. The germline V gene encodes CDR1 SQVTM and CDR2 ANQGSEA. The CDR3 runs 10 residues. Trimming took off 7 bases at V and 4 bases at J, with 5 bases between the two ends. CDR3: CSGEYNEQFF. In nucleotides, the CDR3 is TGCAGCGGGGAGTACAATGAGCAGTTCTTC.

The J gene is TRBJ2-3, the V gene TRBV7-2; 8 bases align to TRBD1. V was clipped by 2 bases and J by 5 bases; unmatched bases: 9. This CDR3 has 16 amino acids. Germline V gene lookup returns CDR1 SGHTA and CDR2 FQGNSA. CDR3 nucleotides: TGTGCCAGCAGCTTAAGGTGGCAGGGGGCGGGAGATACGCAGTATTTT. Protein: CASSLRWQGAGDTQYF. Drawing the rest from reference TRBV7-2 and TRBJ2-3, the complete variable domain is GAGVSQSPSNKVTEKGKDVELRCDPISGHTALYWYRQSLGQGLEFLIYFQGNSAPDKSGLPSDRFSAERTGGSVSTLTIQRTQQEDSAVYLCASSLRWQGAGDTQYFGPGTRLTVL.

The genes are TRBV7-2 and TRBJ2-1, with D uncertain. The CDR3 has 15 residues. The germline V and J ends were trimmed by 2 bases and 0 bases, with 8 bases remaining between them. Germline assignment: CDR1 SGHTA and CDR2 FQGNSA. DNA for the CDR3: TGTGCCAGCAGCTTAAGTCGGGTCTCCTACAATGAGCAGTTCTTC. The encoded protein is CASSLSRVSYNEQFF.

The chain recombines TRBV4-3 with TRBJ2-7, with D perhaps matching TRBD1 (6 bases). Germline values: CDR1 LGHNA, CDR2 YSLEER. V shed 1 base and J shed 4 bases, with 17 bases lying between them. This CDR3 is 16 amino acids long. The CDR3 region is CASSQGVGTRLYEQYF. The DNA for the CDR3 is TGCGCCAGCAGCCAAGGTGTCGGGACACGGTTATACGAGCAGTACTTC.

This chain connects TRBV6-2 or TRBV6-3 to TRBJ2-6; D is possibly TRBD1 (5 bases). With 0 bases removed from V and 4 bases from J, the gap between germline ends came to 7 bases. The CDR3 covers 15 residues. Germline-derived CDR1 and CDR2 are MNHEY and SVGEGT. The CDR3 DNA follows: TGTGCCAGCAGTTACTCAGGGGCCGGGGCCAACGTCCTGACTTTC. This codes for CASSYSGAGANVLTF.